This TCR beta chain originates from a study of T cell clonality in common variable immunodeficiency. This clone was observed many times. The DNA ends 3 residues before the CDR3 does, and the rest of the CDR3 is filled in from the germline J gene. V lost 5 bases to trimming and J lost 7 bases; unmatched junction nucleotides: 9. The CDR3 runs to 14 residues. Germline V gene data show CDR1 as LNHDA and CDR2 as SQIVND (reference sequence). The protocol was immunoSEQ multiplex PCR, while the TCRdb copy is restricted to in-frame clones and leaves out a portion. The sample includes under 50,000 clones, none of them occurring once.

The J gene is TRBJ1-1, the V gene TRBV19; 8 nucleotides line up with TRBD1. Sequencing was carried out using peripheral blood mononuclear cells. This clonotype was obtained from a person between 18 and 70 years old in good health. This chain's CDR3 is CASSFGQGTNEAFF. CDR3 DNA, as far as it was read: TGTGCCAGTAGTTTCGGACAGGGCACTAATGAA.